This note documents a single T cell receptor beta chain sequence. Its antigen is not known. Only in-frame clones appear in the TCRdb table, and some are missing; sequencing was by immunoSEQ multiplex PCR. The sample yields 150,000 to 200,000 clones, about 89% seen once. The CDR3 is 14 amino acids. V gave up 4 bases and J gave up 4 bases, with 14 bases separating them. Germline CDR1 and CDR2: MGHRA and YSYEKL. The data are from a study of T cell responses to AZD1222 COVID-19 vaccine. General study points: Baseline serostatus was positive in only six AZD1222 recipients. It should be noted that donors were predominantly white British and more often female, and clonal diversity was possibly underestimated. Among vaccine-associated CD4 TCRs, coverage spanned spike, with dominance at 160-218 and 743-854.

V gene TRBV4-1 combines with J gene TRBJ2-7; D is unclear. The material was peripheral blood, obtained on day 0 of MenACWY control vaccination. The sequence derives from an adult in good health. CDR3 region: CASSLTIADYEQYF. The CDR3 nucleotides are TGCGCCAGCAGCCTAACTATCGCAGATTACGAGCAGTACTTC.